The rows below give T cell receptor beta chains drawn from one sample of a study of CD4 T cells in relation to SARS-CoV-2 and coronaviruses. The protocol was immunoSEQ multiplex PCR, while the TCRdb copy is restricted to in-frame clones and leaves out a portion. This table holds roughly 10,000 clones, about 81% found once. These receptors have no known antigen. Sequenced material: CD4+ T cells from PBMCs, cultured in vitro. Every receptor here comes from a human donor in good health. Both conserved end residues are trimmed from each CDR3. Only some rows state a clone size, as once, few, many or a class for expanded clones.

clone size	V gene	J gene	CDR3 protein
few	TRBV28	TRBJ1-5	ASSAGFGPQH
.	TRBV3-1/TRBV3-2	TRBJ1-1	ASTQGTGGCTEAF
.	TRBV12-5	TRBJ2-7	ASGRAGSYEQY
.	TRBV24-1	TRBJ2-1	SSSGGAYNEQF
.	TRBV19	TRBJ1-2	ASRHQDGHYGYT
.	TRBV7-9	TRBJ1-2	ASSVDGHTVTYGYT
.	TRBV9	TRBJ2-6	ASSVAAGLYSGANVLT
.	TRBV7-3	TRBJ2-3	ASSPTGTRGGGPTDTQY
.	TRBV19	TRBJ1-2	ASSRQGGVSGYT
.	TRBV5-4	TRBJ1-6	ASSLEGQNSTPLH
.	TRBV19	TRBJ2-2	ASSGGGLGRGGELF
once	TRBV6-2/TRBV6-3	TRBJ2-3	ASSYPLGLAGALTDTQY
.	TRBV30	TRBJ2-7	AGGAGSYEQY
.	TRBV3-1/TRBV3-2	TRBJ1-2	ASRIQGDYGYT
.	TRBV6-6	TRBJ2-7	ASRGGSYEQY
medium-sized	TRBV4-2	TRBJ1-2	ASSQDRSGTVANYGYT
.	TRBV7-8	TRBJ1-1	ASNGRTGGNTEAF
.	TRBV18	TRBJ1-5	ASSPQGNQPQH
.	TRBV13	TRBJ1-5	ASSIGDQPQH
few	TRBV9	TRBJ2-2	ASSSTGRHTGELF
.	TRBV5-5	TRBJ1-4	ASSLVSVQNEKLF
once	TRBV6-5	TRBJ1-5	ASSLGGGQPQH
few	TRBV28	TRBJ2-7	ASSLKDEQY
.	TRBV3-1/TRBV3-2	TRBJ2-7	ASSQGLAGFSYEQY
.	TRBV6-6	TRBJ2-3	ASRLRGIVDTQY
once	TRBV5-6	TRBJ1-1	ASSLYSAGASPAF
.	TRBV5-4	TRBJ2-7	ASSPRRGLYEQY
.	TRBV30	TRBJ2-2	AWSLAVSGELF